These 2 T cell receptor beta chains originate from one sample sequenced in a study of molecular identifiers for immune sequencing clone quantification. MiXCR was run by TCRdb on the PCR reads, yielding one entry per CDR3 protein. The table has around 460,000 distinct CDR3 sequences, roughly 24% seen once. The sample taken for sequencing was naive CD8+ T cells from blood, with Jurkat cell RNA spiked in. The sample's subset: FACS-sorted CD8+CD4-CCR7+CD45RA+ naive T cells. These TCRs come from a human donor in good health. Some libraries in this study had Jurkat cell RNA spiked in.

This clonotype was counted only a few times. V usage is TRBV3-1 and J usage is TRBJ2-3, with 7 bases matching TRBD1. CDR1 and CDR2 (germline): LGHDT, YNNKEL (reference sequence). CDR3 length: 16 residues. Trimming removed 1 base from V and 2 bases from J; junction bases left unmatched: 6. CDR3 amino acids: CASSQGDRAITDTQYF. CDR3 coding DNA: TGTGCCAGCAGCCAAGGTGACAGGGCCATCACAGATACGCAGTATTTT.

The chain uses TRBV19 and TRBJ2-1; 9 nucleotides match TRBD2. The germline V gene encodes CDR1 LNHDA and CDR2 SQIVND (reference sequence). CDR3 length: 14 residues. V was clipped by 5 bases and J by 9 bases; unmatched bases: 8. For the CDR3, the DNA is TGTGCCAGTAGTGGTCAAGCGGGAGGAGGTGAGCAGTTCTTC. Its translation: CASSGQAGGGEQFF. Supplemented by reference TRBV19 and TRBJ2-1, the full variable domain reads DGGITQSPKYLFRKEGQNVTLSCEQNLNHDAMYWYRQDPGQGLRLIYYSQIVNDFQKGDIAEGYSVSREKKESFPLTVTSAQKNPTAFYLCASSGQAGGGEQFFGPGTRLTVL.